This T cell receptor beta chain originates from a study of shared clonotypes between healthy human individuals. Into CD45RA+ naive and CD45RA-negative memory subsets, the CD4+ cells were split. Original methodology: Filtering differed, since immunoSEQ gave only junction sequences and no quality scores. Clones were sequenced by immunoSEQ multiplex PCR, and TCRdb holds only the in-frame ones, with some missing. That table gives V, J and clone size, and the DNA gave D and trimming. The repertoire holds about 2.3 million clones, 85% to 95% seen once, with 0.39% in the top ten. With 5 bases clipped from V and 13 bases from J, the junction kept 16 bases outside the gene matches. The CDR3 runs 14 residues. Per germline, CDR1 SGHTA and CDR2 FQGTGA. Of note for this clone: What it recognizes is unknown.

Study results and limitations: Clonotype sharing across a few donors was observed for roughly 5% of naive CD4 clonotypes. Among donors, the sharing of clonotypes was expected to be influenced by sequencing depth.

What was sequenced was naive CD4+ T cells from PBMCs. Stated subset: CD45RA+ positively selected. This chain links TRBV7-3 with TRBJ1-2; TRBD1 matches 7 bases. This sequence originates from a man between 18 and 29 years old in good health. Some clones in this sample may be carry-over from other donors' samples. Here the CDR3 reads CASSPSRDSGETTF. CDR3 DNA: TGTGCCAGCAGCCCATCTCGGGACAGCGGGGAAACCACCTTC.